The 5 T cell receptor beta chains reported below all come from one sample, sequenced in a study of Ad26.COV2.S vaccination and SARS-CoV-2 variants. Repertoires were generated with immunoSEQ multiplex PCR, while TCRdb's copy carries only in-frame clones and drops some. The data contain 410,000 or so clones, approximately 92% of them seen just once; the ten biggest clones take up around 1.7%. Treatment specified: some 20 received Ad26.COV2.S at low or high dose, single or two shots; roughly five received placebo; per-sample allocation not given. Following the first vaccine or placebo injection, samples were taken on day 63. The input for sequencing was peripheral blood, taken in a trial of Ad26.COV2.S vaccine versus placebo. The receptors stem from a person between 18 and 65 years old who received the Ad26.COV2.S COVID-19 vaccine or a placebo.

This chain joins TRBV27 and TRBJ2-7; TRBD2 might be the D (6 bases). V lost 7 bases and J lost 2, with 15 bases in between. The CDR3 covers 14 residues. The V gene's germline CDR1 is MNHEY and CDR2 SMNVEV (reference sequence). The CDR3 protein is CASTTKGLPYEQYF. The CDR3 bases are TGTGCCAGCACAACCAAGGGACTCCCCTACGAGCAGTACTTC.

The J gene is TRBJ1-1, the V gene TRBV18; D is ambiguous. CDR1 KGHSH and CDR2 LQKENI come from the germline V gene. This CDR3 comprises 16 residues. With 3 bases removed from V and 1 base from J, the gap between germline ends came to 15 bases. The CDR3: CASSPGSPGTNTEAFF. CDR3 DNA: TGTGCCAGCTCACCCGGGTCCCCAGGCACGAACACTGAAGCTTTCTTT.

The J gene is TRBJ1-5, the V gene TRBV19; TRBD1 aligns across 9 bases. V shed 7 bases, J shed 6 bases, and the junction held 10 bases outside the gene matches. The V gene's germline CDR1 is LNHDA and CDR2 SQIVND (reference sequence). CDR3 length: 15 residues. The DNA for the CDR3 is TGTGCCAGTACGATACAGGGGGCTATGGGTCAGCCCCAGCATTTT. Translated: CASTIQGAMGQPQHF.

This chain connects TRBV27 to TRBJ1-2; a possible D gene is TRBD1 (5 bases). Per germline, CDR1 MNHEY and CDR2 SMNVEV (reference sequence). Trimming stripped 0 bases from V and 2 bases from J, with 10 bases between. The CDR3 extends over 15 amino acids. The CDR3 DNA follows: TGTGCCAGCAGTTTATCGTGGGGCCGAAACTATGGCTACACCTTC. It translates to CASSLSWGRNYGYTF.

This chain joins TRBV7-2 and TRBJ2-4, with TRBD2 identical over 7 bases. V dropped 2 bases and J dropped 0; count of bases not matched to a gene: 7. This CDR3 is 17 amino acids long. CDR1 and CDR2 from the germline V gene are SGHTA and FQGNSA. The CDR3 coding sequence is TGTGCCAGCAGCTTAATTCAGGGAGGGCTAGCCAAAAACATTCAGTACTTC. Its translation: CASSLIQGGLAKNIQYF.